This T cell receptor (beta chain) was captured in a study of blood T cell repertoires in COVID-19. Study summary: Material from acute and convalescent COVID-19 was sourced from the United States, Italy and Spain. PBMCs, B-cell-depleted T cells, or T cells were the source of the cDNA or gDNA that made up the material.

The authors' processing: Amplified reference gene primers provided the basis for estimating nucleated cell counts. Assay used: immunoSEQ multiplex PCR; TCRdb lists only in-frame clones, some missing. Clone size and the V and J calls come from that table; the DNA yielded D and trimming. Of some 140,000 clones detected, about 86% appear once; the ten largest clones hold 18%. V was clipped by 4 bases and J by 11 bases, with 19 bases between them. The CDR3 totals 13 residues. Germline CDR1 is SGHNT and CDR2 is YYREEE (reference sequence). The receptor's source is a woman aged 45 to 65 who had recovered from COVID-19. The V call is TRBV5-4, the J call TRBJ2-7; D is perhaps TRBD2 (6 bases). Source material: peripheral blood. In nucleotides, the CDR3 is TGTGCCAGCAGCGAGCGGGCCTTAGATTTGGAGTACTTC. Translating it yields CASSERALDLEYF. Full variable domain (outside the CDR3, taken from reference TRBV5-4 and TRBJ2-7): ETGVTQSPTHLIKTRGQQVTLRCSSQSGHNTVSWYQQALGQGPQFIFQYYREEENGRGNFPPRFSGLQFPNYSSELNVNALELDDSALYLCASSERALDLEYFGPGTRLTVT.